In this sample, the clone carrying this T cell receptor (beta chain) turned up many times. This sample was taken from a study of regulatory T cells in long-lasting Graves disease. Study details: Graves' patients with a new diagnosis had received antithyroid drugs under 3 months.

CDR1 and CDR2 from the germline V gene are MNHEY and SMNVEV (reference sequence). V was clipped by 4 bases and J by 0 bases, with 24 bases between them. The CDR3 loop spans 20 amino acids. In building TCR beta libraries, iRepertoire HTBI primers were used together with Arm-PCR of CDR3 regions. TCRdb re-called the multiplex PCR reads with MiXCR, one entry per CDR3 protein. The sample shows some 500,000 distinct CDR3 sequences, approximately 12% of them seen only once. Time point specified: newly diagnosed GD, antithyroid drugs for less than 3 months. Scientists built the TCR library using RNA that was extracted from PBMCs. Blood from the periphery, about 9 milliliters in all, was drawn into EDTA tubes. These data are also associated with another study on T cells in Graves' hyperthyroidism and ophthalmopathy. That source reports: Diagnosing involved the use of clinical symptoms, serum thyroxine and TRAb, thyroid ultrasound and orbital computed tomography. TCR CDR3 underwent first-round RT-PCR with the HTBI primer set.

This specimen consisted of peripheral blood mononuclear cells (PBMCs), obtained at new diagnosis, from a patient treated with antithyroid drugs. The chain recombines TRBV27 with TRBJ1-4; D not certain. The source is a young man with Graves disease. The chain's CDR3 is CASSSRGLWSSRSTNEKLFF. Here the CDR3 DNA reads TGTGCCAGCAGTTCCCGAGGACTTTGGTCCAGTCGGTCAACTAATGAAAAACTGTTTTTT.